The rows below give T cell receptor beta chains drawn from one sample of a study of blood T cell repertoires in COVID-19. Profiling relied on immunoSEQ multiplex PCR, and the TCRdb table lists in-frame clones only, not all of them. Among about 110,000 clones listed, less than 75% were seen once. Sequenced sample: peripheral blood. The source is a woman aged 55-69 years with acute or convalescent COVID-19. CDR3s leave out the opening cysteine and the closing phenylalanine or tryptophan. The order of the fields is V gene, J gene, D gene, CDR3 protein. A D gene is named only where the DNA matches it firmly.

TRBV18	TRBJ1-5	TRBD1	ASSADRTNQPQH
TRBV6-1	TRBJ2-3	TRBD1	ASSEGRRIQWTGSTDTQY
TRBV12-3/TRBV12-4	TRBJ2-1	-	ASSPSLYEQF
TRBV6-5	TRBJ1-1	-	ASSFYSGGNTEAF
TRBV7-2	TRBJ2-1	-	ASSPGLHNEQF
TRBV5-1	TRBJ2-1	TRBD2	ASSPVAGVSYNEQF
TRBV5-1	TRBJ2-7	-	ASSFGGQGSEQY
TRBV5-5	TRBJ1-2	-	ASSLGVGRDYGYT
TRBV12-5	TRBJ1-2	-	ASVQGVYGYT
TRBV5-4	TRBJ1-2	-	ASSLETAPRDGYT
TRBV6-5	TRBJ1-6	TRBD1	ASRLRQGLNSPLH
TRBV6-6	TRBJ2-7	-	ASSLEETEYEQY
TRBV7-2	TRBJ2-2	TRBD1	ASSISFLQGAGGELF
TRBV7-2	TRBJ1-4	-	ASSLALATLWEGEKLF
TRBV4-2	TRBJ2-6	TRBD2	ASSWTSGGTGANVLT
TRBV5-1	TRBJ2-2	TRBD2	ASRESGGHTGELF
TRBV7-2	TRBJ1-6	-	ASSLDSSYNSPLH
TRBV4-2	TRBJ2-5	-	ASSQGAQETQY
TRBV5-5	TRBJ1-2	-	ASSSGIYGYT
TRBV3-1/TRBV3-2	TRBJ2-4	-	ASSLPSGVAKNIQY
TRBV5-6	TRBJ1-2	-	ASSLGGRAVWGYT
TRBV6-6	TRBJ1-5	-	ASKGHLRDQPQH
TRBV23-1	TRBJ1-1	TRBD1	ASSQSPDRVAASGTEAF
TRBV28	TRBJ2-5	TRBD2	ASSQRGGRETQY
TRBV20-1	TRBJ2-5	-	SALKEETQY
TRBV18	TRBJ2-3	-	ASSQATGTDTQY
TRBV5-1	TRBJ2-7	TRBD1	ASSLGTGGRYEQY
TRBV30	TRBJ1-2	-	AWSVPENYGYT
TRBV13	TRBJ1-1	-	ASSLPRTYQGSEAF
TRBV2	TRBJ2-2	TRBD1	ASRQQGLSTGELF
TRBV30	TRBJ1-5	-	AWNTDTSNQPQH